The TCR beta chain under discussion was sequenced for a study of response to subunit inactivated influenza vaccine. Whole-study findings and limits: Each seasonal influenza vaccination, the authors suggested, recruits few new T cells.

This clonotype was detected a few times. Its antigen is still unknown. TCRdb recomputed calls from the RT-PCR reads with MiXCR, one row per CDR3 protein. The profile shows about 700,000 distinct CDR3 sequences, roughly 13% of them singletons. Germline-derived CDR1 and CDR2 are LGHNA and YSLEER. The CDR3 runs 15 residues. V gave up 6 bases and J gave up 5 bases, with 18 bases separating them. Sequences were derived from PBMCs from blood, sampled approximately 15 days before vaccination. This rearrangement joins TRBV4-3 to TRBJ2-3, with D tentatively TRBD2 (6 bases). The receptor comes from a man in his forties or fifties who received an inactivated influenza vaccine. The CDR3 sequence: CASRPGLSSGDTQYF. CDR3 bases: TGCGCCAGCAGGCCGGGACTCTCTTCCGGAGATACGCAGTATTTT.